This TCR beta chain was profiled in a study of blood T cell repertoires in COVID-19. Overall study: Some COVID-19 samples were acute and others convalescent; all came from the United States, Italy and Spain.

The V end lost 4 bases, the J end lost 7 bases, and 14 bases lay between the germline ends. The germline V gene has CDR1 SGHTA and CDR2 FQGNSA. The CDR3 has 15 residues. In the original analysis: Amplification of reference gene primers was used by the study to estimate nucleated cell counts. Method: immunoSEQ multiplex PCR; TCRdb's copy keeps in-frame clones and lacks some. The D gene and trimming were derived from the DNA, and the V and J assignments and clone size from that table. Among fewer than 200,000 clones, 88% were seen once, and the ten largest hold 6%. The V gene is TRBV7-2, the J gene TRBJ1-6; D possibly corresponds to TRBD1 (6 bases). Sequenced sample: peripheral blood. The TCR sequence derives from a man in his forties with active or convalescent COVID-19. In nucleotides, the CDR3 is TGTGCCAGCAGCTGGACAATGGGGGCGAATTCACCCCTCCACTTT. This gives the protein CASSWTMGANSPLHF.